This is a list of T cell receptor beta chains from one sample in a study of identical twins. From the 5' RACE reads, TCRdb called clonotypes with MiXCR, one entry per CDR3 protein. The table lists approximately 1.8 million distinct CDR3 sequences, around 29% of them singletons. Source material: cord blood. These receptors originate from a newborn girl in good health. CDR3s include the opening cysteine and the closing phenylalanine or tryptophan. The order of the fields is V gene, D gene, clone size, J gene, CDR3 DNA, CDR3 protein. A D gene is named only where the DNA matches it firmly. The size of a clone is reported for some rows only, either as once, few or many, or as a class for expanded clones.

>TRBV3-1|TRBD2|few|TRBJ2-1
TGTGCCAGCAGCCTTAGCGGGAGGCTCCACAATGAGCAGTTCTTC
CASSLSGRLHNEQFF
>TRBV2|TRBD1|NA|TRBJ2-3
TGTGCCAGCAGTGTTATGAGACAGGGGCCCACGGATACGCAGTATTTT
CASSVMRQGPTDTQYF
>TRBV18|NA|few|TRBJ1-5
TGTGCCAGCTCACCAGTTAGTGGCAATCAGCCCCAGCATTTT
CASSPVSGNQPQHF
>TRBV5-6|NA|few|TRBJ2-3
TGTGCCAGCAGCCGAAACGAATTTACTAGCACAGATACGCAGTATTTT
CASSRNEFTSTDTQYF
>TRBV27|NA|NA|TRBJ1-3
TGTGCCAGCAGGCTTACAGGGACTGGAAACACCATATATTTT
CASRLTGTGNTIYF
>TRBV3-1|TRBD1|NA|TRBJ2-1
TGTGCCAGCAGCCAAGGAGATCCGGGACAGGGTAACAATGAGCAGTTCTTC
CASSQGDPGQGNNEQFF
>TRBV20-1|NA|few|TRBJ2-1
TGCAGTGCCATGAGGGGGGGGTATTGGCAGTTCTTC
CSAMRGGYWQFF
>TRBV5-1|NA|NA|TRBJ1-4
TGCGCCAGCAGCTTGGCAGAGGGTGAAAAACTGTTTTTT
CASSLAEGEKLFF
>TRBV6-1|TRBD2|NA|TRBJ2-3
TGTGCCGGTCGCTTAGCGGGGGCTAGCACAGATACGCAGTATTTT
CAGRLAGASTDTQYF
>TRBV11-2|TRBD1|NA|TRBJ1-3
TGTGCCAGCAGCTTAAGATTGGGTTCGGGACAGGGAGGAAACCTTTACCCTGGAAACACCATATATTTT
CASSLRLGSGQGGNLYPGNTIYF
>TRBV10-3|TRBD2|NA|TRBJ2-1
TGTGCCATCAGTGAGTCCCCTAGCGGGAGTAACAATGAGCAGTTCTTC
CAISESPSGSNNEQFF
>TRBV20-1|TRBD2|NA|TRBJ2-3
TGCAGTGCGTATCGCACTAGCGGGGTCTATCCGCAGTATTTT
CSAYRTSGVYPQYF
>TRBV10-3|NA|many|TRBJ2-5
TGTGCCATCAGTGAGTCGGCCTCACGAGGGACCCAGTACTTC
CAISESASRGTQYF
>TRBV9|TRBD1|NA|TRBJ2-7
TGTGCCGGCGACAGGGGGCCCTACGAGCAGTACTTC
CAGDRGPYEQYF
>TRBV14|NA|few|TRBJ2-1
TGTGCCAGCAGCCAGGGGGTAATACGTGAGCAGTTCTTC
CASSQGVIREQFF
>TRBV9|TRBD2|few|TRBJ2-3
TGTGCCAGCAGAACACACCCCGGGACTAGCCAGTATTTT
CASRTHPGTSQYF
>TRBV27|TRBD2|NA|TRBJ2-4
TGTGCCAGCAGTTTGCGGACTAGCGGTAAAAAAAACATTCAGTACTTC
CASSLRTSGKKNIQYF
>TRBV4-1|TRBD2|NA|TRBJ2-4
TGCGCCAGCAGCCAAGTCCTGGGACTAGCGGGACCCTACAATGAGCAGTACTTC
CASSQVLGLAGPYNEQYF
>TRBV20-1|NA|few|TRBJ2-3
TGCAGTGCCTCACCCCTACGGTCCGGCCGCTCAGATACGCAGTATTTT
CSASPLRSGRSDTQYF